Listed here are 9 T cell receptor beta chains from one sample, sequenced in a study of blood T cell repertoires in COVID-19. Here immunoSEQ multiplex PCR was the method, and the copy in TCRdb shows in-frame clones only, minus some. The sample holds 150,000 to 200,000 clones; approximately 80% are singletons and the top ten take under 7%. The specimen was PBMCs or T cells enriched from blood (not recorded which). Receptors originate from a man in his forties who had recovered from COVID-19.

To note about this clone: The same CDR3 can be traced to other DNA sequences in this sample. The chain links TRBV5-1 to TRBJ2-3, with 10 bases identical to TRBD2. V was pared by 3 bases and J by 3 bases, with 4 bases of the junction left unmatched. Per germline, CDR1 SGHRS and CDR2 YFSETQ. The CDR3 has 15 residues. CDR3 amino acids: CASSSSGGSTDTQYF. The DNA for the CDR3 is TGCGCCAGCAGCTCTAGCGGGGGTTCGACAGATACGCAGTATTTT.

V is TRBV6-1 and J is TRBJ2-7; 8 bases are a match to TRBD1. This CDR3 comprises 12 residues. V was pared by 2 bases and J by 10 bases, with 4 bases of the junction left unmatched. Germline V gives CDR1 MNHNS, CDR2 SASEGT. CDR3 bases: TGTGCCAGCAGTGAAAGGGACAGGTTACAGTACGTC. Amino acids: CASSERDRLQYV.

This chain joins TRBV24-1 and TRBJ2-1; D not certain. Germline CDR1 reads KGHDR; CDR2 reads SFDVKD. The V end was cut by 1 base, the J end by 8 bases, with 14 bases between. The CDR3 loop spans 15 amino acids. This chain's CDR3 is CATSDFAGMGDEQFF. Here the CDR3 DNA reads TGTGCCACCAGTGATTTCGCAGGAATGGGTGATGAGCAGTTCTTC.

The chain uses TRBV30 and TRBJ2-3, with TRBD2 matching 11 bases. The CDR3 has 14 residues. Germline CDR1 GTSNPN, CDR2 SVGIG (reference sequence). Trimming at V came to 3 bases and at J to 6 bases, leaving 5 bases not matched to a gene. CDR3 in amino acids: CAWSGLAGRDTQYF. The CDR3 DNA sequence: TGTGCCTGGAGCGGACTAGCGGGCCGGGATACGCAGTATTTT. Looking up the rest from reference TRBV30 and TRBJ2-3 gives the full variable domain: SQTIHQWPATLVQPVGSPLSLECTVEGTSNPNLYWYRQAAGRGLQLLFYSVGIGQISSEVPQNLSASRPQDRQFILSSKKLLLSDSGFYLCAWSGLAGRDTQYFGPGTRLTVL.

V gene TRBV6-5 combines with J gene TRBJ1-2; a possible D gene is TRBD1 (5 bases). This CDR3 contains 15 residues. The V and J ends lost 5 bases and 2 bases respectively, with 15 bases between them. Germline V gene data show CDR1 as MNHEY and CDR2 as SVGAGI. DNA of the CDR3: TGTGCCAGCAGTAAGACGGGGGACTTCAACTATGGCTACACCTTC. It codes for CASSKTGDFNYGYTF.

The table lists this clone with a few counts. V gene TRBV15 combines with J gene TRBJ1-2; 10 nucleotides align to TRBD1. CDR1 and CDR2 (germline): LNHNV, YYDKDF (reference sequence). This CDR3 region has 16 residues. The V gene end was trimmed by 0 bases and the J gene end by 8 bases; junction bases not matched to a gene: 9. This chain's CDR3 is CATSREVGQGFVGYTF. The CDR3 nucleotides read TGTGCCACCAGCAGAGAAGTGGGACAGGGGTTCGTCGGCTACACCTTC.

This clone appeared a few times. The rearrangement uses TRBV7-8 and TRBJ1-2; 7 nucleotides agree with TRBD1. V gave up 6 bases and J gave up 4 bases; unmatched junction bases: 5. CDR1 and CDR2 (germline): SGHVS, FQNEAQ. CDR3 length: 13 amino acids. The CDR3 sequence: CASSLGQVYGYTF. CDR3 nucleotide sequence: TGTGCCAGCAGTCTAGGACAGGTCTATGGCTACACCTTC.

The chain uses TRBV30 and TRBJ2-3; 12 bases map to TRBD2. The CDR3 covers 16 residues. Germline CDR1 is GTSNPN and CDR2 is SVGIG (reference sequence). The J segment lost 5 bases and the V segment lost 1 base, leaving 7 bases of the junction unmatched. The CDR3 DNA follows: TGTGCCTGGAGTGGGACTAGCGGGGCCCGGCTAGATACGCAGTATTTT. Its translation is CAWSGTSGARLDTQYF.

This chain connects TRBV9 to TRBJ1-3, with D unresolved. The CDR3 runs to 15 residues. V lost 0 bases to trimming and J lost 0 bases, with 7 bases between them. From germline, CDR1 is SGDLS and CDR2 YYNGEE. As DNA, the CDR3 is TGTGCCAGCAGCGTAGCGGACTTCTCTGGAAACACCATATATTTT. Residues: CASSVADFSGNTIYF.